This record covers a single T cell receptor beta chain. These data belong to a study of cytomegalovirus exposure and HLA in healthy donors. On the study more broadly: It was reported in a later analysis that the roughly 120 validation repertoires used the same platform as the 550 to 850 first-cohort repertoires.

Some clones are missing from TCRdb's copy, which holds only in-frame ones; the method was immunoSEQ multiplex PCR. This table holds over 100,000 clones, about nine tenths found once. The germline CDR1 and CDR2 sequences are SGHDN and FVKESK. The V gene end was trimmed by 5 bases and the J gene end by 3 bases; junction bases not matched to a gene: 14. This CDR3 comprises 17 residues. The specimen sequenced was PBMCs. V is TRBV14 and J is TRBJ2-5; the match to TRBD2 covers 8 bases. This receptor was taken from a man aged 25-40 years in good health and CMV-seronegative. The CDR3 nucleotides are TGTGCCAGCAGCTTAGCCATTGGACTAGCACCTAAAGAGACCCAGTACTTC. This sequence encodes CASSLAIGLAPKETQYF.